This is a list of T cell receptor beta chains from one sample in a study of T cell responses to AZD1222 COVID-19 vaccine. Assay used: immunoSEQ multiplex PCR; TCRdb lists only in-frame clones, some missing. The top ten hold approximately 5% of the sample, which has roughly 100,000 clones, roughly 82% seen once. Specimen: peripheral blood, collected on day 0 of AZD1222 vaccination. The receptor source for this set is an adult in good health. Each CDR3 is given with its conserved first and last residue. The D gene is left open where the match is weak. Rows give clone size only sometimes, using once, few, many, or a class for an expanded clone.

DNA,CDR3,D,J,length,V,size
TGTGCCAGCAGTGAAGCGTTAGGCGGGCTCTCCAGATCCGAGCAGTACTTC,CASSEALGGLSRSEQYF,.,TRBJ2-7,17,TRBV2,.
TGTGCCAGCAGCTTATTCTCCGGGACTACAAAATCCTACGAGCAGTACTTC,CASSLFSGTTKSYEQYF,TRBD2,TRBJ2-7,17,TRBV7-9,.
TGCGCCAGCAGCAACGGTAGCAATCAGCCCCAGCATTTT,CASSNGSNQPQHF,.,TRBJ1-5,13,TRBV5-1,.
TGTGCCAGCAGCCCCCAAATTTACACCGGGGAGCTGTTTTTT,CASSPQIYTGELFF,.,TRBJ2-2,14,TRBV9,.
TGTGCCAGCGTGGGGTTGGGACTAGGGAACAATGAGCAGTTCTTC,CASVGLGLGNNEQFF,TRBD2,TRBJ2-1,15,TRBV7-9,few
TGCGCCAGCAGCCCCTCCCCGGGACAGCCCTATGGCTACACCTTC,CASSPSPGQPYGYTF,TRBD1,TRBJ1-2,15,TRBV4-1,.
TGTGCTAGCAGCCCCCGCACGAACACCGGGGAGCTGTTTTTT,CASSPRTNTGELFF,.,TRBJ2-2,14,TRBV7-7,once
TGTGCCTGGACGTACTCCAACGACTATGGCTACACCTTC,CAWTYSNDYGYTF,.,TRBJ1-2,13,TRBV30,.
TGTGCCAGTAGTATAGATCAGGCAGGGAACTACGAGCAGTACTTC,CASSIDQAGNYEQYF,.,TRBJ2-7,15,TRBV19,.
TGTGCTAGTGGTTTAATTGTTGCTAGGCAGGGTGCCCACGAGCAGTACTTC,CASGLIVARQGAHEQYF,.,TRBJ2-7,17,TRBV12-5,.
TGTGCCAGCAGCGTCCGCGGACAGGGAACCTACGAGCAGTACTTC,CASSVRGQGTYEQYF,TRBD1,TRBJ2-7,15,TRBV7-9,.
TGTGCCAGCAGCTTAGCGGTTTCAGGGATGAAAAACACCATATATTTT,CASSLAVSGMKNTIYF,.,TRBJ1-3,16,TRBV7-9,.
TGCGCCAGCAGCTTGACGGGGAACACTGAAGCTTTCTTT,CASSLTGNTEAFF,.,TRBJ1-1,13,TRBV5-1,.
TGTGCCAGCAGCAATTCCCGGCAGGGGACCTATGGCTACACCTTC,CASSNSRQGTYGYTF,.,TRBJ1-2,15,TRBV13,.
TGCAGTGCTAGAGCTACCGAGGCTCGGACCTTC,CSARATEARTF,.,TRBJ1-2,11,TRBV20-1,.
TGTGCCAGAGCATCAGGGGTGGAGGGCTACACCTTC,CARASGVEGYTF,.,TRBJ1-2,12,TRBV19,.
TGTGCCAGCAGCCCTTCGGGCGGAAACTACGAGCAGTACTTC,CASSPSGGNYEQYF,.,TRBJ2-7,14,TRBV16,once
TGTGCCAGCAGCCTTCGAAGAGGTGATACGCAGTATTTT,CASSLRRGDTQYF,.,TRBJ2-3,13,TRBV6-5,.
TGTGCCAGCAGTTCGAGGGACGGGGAGCAGTTCTTC,CASSSRDGEQFF,.,TRBJ2-1,12,TRBV5-4,few
TGCGCCAGCAGCCAATTAGGACAAGAGACCCAGTACTTC,CASSQLGQETQYF,.,TRBJ2-5,13,TRBV10-2,.
TGCAGCGTGATGATCCCGCAGTCCGGTGGGGCCAACGTCCTGACTTTC,CSVMIPQSGGANVLTF,.,TRBJ2-6,16,TRBV29-1,.
TGTGCCAGCAGCCTTCAGGGGGTAGCCTACGAGCAGTACTTC,CASSLQGVAYEQYF,TRBD1,TRBJ2-7,14,TRBV5-6,.
TGTGCCAGCAGTGAAAGGAATTCACCCCTCCACTTT,CASSERNSPLHF,.,TRBJ1-6,12,TRBV6-1,once
TGCGCCAGCAGCCAAGATCGTGGTGGGCGCACAGATACGCAGTATTTT,CASSQDRGGRTDTQYF,.,TRBJ2-3,16,TRBV4-3,few
TGCGCCAGCAGCTTGGTTTCTAGCGGAGCCTACGAGCAGTACTTC,CASSLVSSGAYEQYF,TRBD2,TRBJ2-7,15,TRBV5-1,once
TGTGCCAGCAGTTTCCGGGGACAAACGAGCTACACCTTC,CASSFRGQTSYTF,.,TRBJ1-2,13,TRBV27,.
TGTGCCAGCAGCCTCGGCGGGGGAAACACCATATATTTT,CASSLGGGNTIYF,.,TRBJ1-3,13,TRBV3-1/TRBV3-2,.
TGTGCCAGCAGTTACCCGCGGGGGCGGACTGAAGCTTTCTTT,CASSYPRGRTEAFF,.,TRBJ1-1,14,TRBV6-2/TRBV6-3,.
TGTGCCAGCAGCCTCTTCGGACAGGGGAACACTGAAGCTTTCTTT,CASSLFGQGNTEAFF,TRBD1,TRBJ1-1,15,TRBV13,.
TGTGCCAGCAGGACAGGGGGTATGAACACTGAAGCTTTCTTT,CASRTGGMNTEAFF,TRBD1,TRBJ1-1,14,TRBV6-5,.
TGTGCCAGTAGTATTGGAGGGGTCCCCTACTACAATGAGCAGTTCTTC,CASSIGGVPYYNEQFF,.,TRBJ2-1,16,TRBV19,few
TGTGCCAGCAGTCCCGGGGCCCAAGAGACCCAGTACTTC,CASSPGAQETQYF,.,TRBJ2-5,13,TRBV7-3,few
TGTGCCAGTAGTTTGATGAACACCGGGGAGCTGTTTTTT,CASSLMNTGELFF,.,TRBJ2-2,13,TRBV19,.